A selection of T cell receptor beta chains follows, all from one sample in a study of T cell changes during pregnancy in multiple sclerosis. Data came from immunoSEQ multiplex PCR; TCRdb stores just in-frame clones and leaves some out. Here the sample spans fewer than 90,000 clones, approximately 93% being singletons. The material was peripheral blood, obtained after pregnancy. The receptors were sampled from a female donor in good health, enrolled as a control in a pregnancy study. The CDR3 runs from the conserved cysteine through the conserved F or W. The order of the fields is D gene, clone size, J gene, V gene, CDR3 DNA, CDR3 protein. The D gene is left open where the match is weak. Expanded clones get a size class; other rows say once, few or many, or leave the size out.

d_call: .; clone_size: .; j_call: TRBJ2-5; v_call: TRBV28; cdr3_nt: TGTGCCAGCACACTTTTGGGGGGGCTGGAGACCCAGTACTTC; cdr3_aa: CASTLLGGLETQYF
d_call: .; clone_size: once; j_call: TRBJ2-7; v_call: TRBV13; cdr3_nt: TGTGCCAGCAGCTTAGGCCAGGGGGGTCTAACCTACGAGCAGTACTTC; cdr3_aa: CASSLGQGGLTYEQYF
d_call: .; clone_size: once; j_call: TRBJ1-5; v_call: TRBV19; cdr3_nt: TGTGCCAGTACCTTACCAGGGGTCCGTCAGCCCCAGCATTTT; cdr3_aa: CASTLPGVRQPQHF
d_call: .; clone_size: .; j_call: TRBJ1-5; v_call: TRBV28; cdr3_nt: TGTGCCAGCAGTTGGGGTGGGTGGCAGGGGAGCAATCAGCCCCAGCATTTT; cdr3_aa: CASSWGGWQGSNQPQHF
d_call: .; clone_size: .; j_call: TRBJ1-2; v_call: TRBV11-1; cdr3_nt: TGTGCCAGCAGCTTCGAAGGGGCCGGCGGCTACACCTTC; cdr3_aa: CASSFEGAGGYTF
d_call: .; clone_size: .; j_call: TRBJ2-3; v_call: TRBV4-1; cdr3_nt: TGCGCCAGCAGCCAAGGAAGTGCGTCTACGCAGTATTTT; cdr3_aa: CASSQGSASTQYF
d_call: TRBD2; clone_size: .; j_call: TRBJ2-7; v_call: TRBV6-8; cdr3_nt: TGTGCCAGCAGTTACGTAGGACTAGCCCCCTACGAGCAGTACTTC; cdr3_aa: CASSYVGLAPYEQYF
d_call: .; clone_size: few; j_call: TRBJ1-4; v_call: TRBV6-4; cdr3_nt: TGTGCCAGCAGTGAAGGGGGGGGAGCTAATGAAAAACTGTTTTTT; cdr3_aa: CASSEGGGANEKLFF
d_call: .; clone_size: .; j_call: TRBJ2-7; v_call: TRBV13; cdr3_nt: TGTGCCAGCAGCCCAGGGTCCTCCTACGAGCAGTACTTC; cdr3_aa: CASSPGSSYEQYF
d_call: TRBD2; clone_size: .; j_call: TRBJ2-3; v_call: TRBV9; cdr3_nt: TGTGCCAGCAGCGTAGCGGGGGGGAGCACAGATACGCAGTATTTT; cdr3_aa: CASSVAGGSTDTQYF
d_call: TRBD1; clone_size: .; j_call: TRBJ1-4; v_call: TRBV7-9; cdr3_nt: TGTGCCAGCAGCTGGACGAGAAACAGGGGGCAGTTACACGAAAAACTGTTTTTT; cdr3_aa: CASSWTRNRGQLHEKLFF
d_call: TRBD2; clone_size: .; j_call: TRBJ2-1; v_call: TRBV5-4; cdr3_nt: TGTGCCAGCAGCTTGGGGGGTGCGAGCGGGAGGACCTACAATGAGCAGTTCTTC; cdr3_aa: CASSLGGASGRTYNEQFF
d_call: TRBD1; clone_size: .; j_call: TRBJ1-3; v_call: TRBV5-1; cdr3_nt: TGCGCCAGCAGCAACACAGGGGGTACTGGAAACACCATATATTTT; cdr3_aa: CASSNTGGTGNTIYF
d_call: .; clone_size: once; j_call: TRBJ1-1; v_call: TRBV6-5; cdr3_nt: TGTGCCGGATTGGCAGAGGAGAACACTGAAGCTTTCTTT; cdr3_aa: CAGLAEENTEAFF
d_call: .; clone_size: .; j_call: TRBJ1-2; v_call: TRBV28; cdr3_nt: TGTGCCAGCAGTTTGGGGGGGTATGGCTACACCTTC; cdr3_aa: CASSLGGYGYTF
d_call: TRBD2; clone_size: .; j_call: TRBJ2-7; v_call: TRBV27; cdr3_nt: TGTGCCAGCAGTTCAGCGGGAGGGAAGCAGTACTTC; cdr3_aa: CASSSAGGKQYF
d_call: .; clone_size: once; j_call: TRBJ1-4; v_call: TRBV6-5; cdr3_nt: TGTGCCAGCAGACCGGGGATGGGCAATGAAAAACTGTTTTTT; cdr3_aa: CASRPGMGNEKLFF
d_call: .; clone_size: .; j_call: TRBJ1-1; v_call: TRBV6-1; cdr3_nt: TGTGCCAGCAGTGAAGCGCTAGAACCTTCTGAAGCTTTCTTT; cdr3_aa: CASSEALEPSEAFF
d_call: TRBD2; clone_size: once; j_call: TRBJ2-7; v_call: TRBV15; cdr3_nt: TGTGCCACCAGCAGACCCACTAGCGGATTTTACGAGCAGTACTTC; cdr3_aa: CATSRPTSGFYEQYF
d_call: TRBD2; clone_size: .; j_call: TRBJ2-7; v_call: TRBV5-1; cdr3_nt: TGCGCCAGCAGCTTGGTAGCGGGAAACTCCTACGAGCAGTACTTC; cdr3_aa: CASSLVAGNSYEQYF
d_call: .; clone_size: .; j_call: TRBJ2-7; v_call: TRBV7-4; cdr3_nt: TGTGCCAGCAGCCGACAGACAGCAGACTACGAGCAGTACTTC; cdr3_aa: CASSRQTADYEQYF
d_call: .; clone_size: .; j_call: TRBJ2-3; v_call: TRBV2; cdr3_nt: TGTGCCAGCAGTGACGGTTTTCCGCAGTATTTT; cdr3_aa: CASSDGFPQYF
d_call: TRBD1; clone_size: once; j_call: TRBJ1-1; v_call: TRBV15; cdr3_nt: TGTGCCACCAGCAGACCTGGACAGGGGGCCTTGAACACTGAAGCTTTCTTT; cdr3_aa: CATSRPGQGALNTEAFF
d_call: .; clone_size: .; j_call: TRBJ2-3; v_call: TRBV10-3; cdr3_nt: TGTGCCATCGGAACAGGCACAGATACGCAGTATTTT; cdr3_aa: CAIGTGTDTQYF
d_call: .; clone_size: .; j_call: TRBJ2-7; v_call: TRBV5-1; cdr3_nt: TGCGCCAGCAGCTTGGGAGTAATGTTCGCGGGACCCAACTACGAGCAGTACTTC; cdr3_aa: CASSLGVMFAGPNYEQYF
d_call: .; clone_size: .; j_call: TRBJ2-1; v_call: TRBV5-1; cdr3_nt: TGCGCCAGCAGCTTGGGCAGCTCCTACAATGAGCAGTTCTTC; cdr3_aa: CASSLGSSYNEQFF
d_call: TRBD2; clone_size: .; j_call: TRBJ2-7; v_call: TRBV10-3; cdr3_nt: TGTGCCATCAGTGAGTCGAGTATGAAGTGGGAGGGCAACGAGCAGTACTTC; cdr3_aa: CAISESSMKWEGNEQYF
d_call: TRBD1; clone_size: .; j_call: TRBJ2-7; v_call: TRBV10-3; cdr3_nt: TGTGCCATCACCCGGACAGGGGTTAGTTCATCCTACGAGCAGTACTTC; cdr3_aa: CAITRTGVSSSYEQYF
d_call: .; clone_size: .; j_call: TRBJ2-3; v_call: TRBV18; cdr3_nt: TGTGCCAGCTCACCACCGGAGAGGGCAGATACGCAGTATTTT; cdr3_aa: CASSPPERADTQYF
d_call: .; clone_size: .; j_call: TRBJ2-7; v_call: TRBV19; cdr3_nt: TGTGCCAGTAGTCTCGGTGGCGGCTACGAGCAGTACTTC; cdr3_aa: CASSLGGGYEQYF
d_call: TRBD1; clone_size: .; j_call: TRBJ2-7; v_call: TRBV4-1; cdr3_nt: TGCGCCAGCAGCCAATCCTCCAGGGGGCCCGGGGAGCAGTACTTC; cdr3_aa: CASSQSSRGPGEQYF
d_call: .; clone_size: once; j_call: TRBJ2-7; v_call: TRBV28; cdr3_nt: TGTGCCAGCGGCCCGCAAGGAAGCGGCTACGAGCAGTACTTC; cdr3_aa: CASGPQGSGYEQYF
d_call: TRBD1; clone_size: few; j_call: TRBJ1-5; v_call: TRBV19; cdr3_nt: TGTGCCAGTAGTACCCAAGGCAGAGGCGGGACAGGGGGCAATCAGCCCCAGCATTTT; cdr3_aa: CASSTQGRGGTGGNQPQHF
d_call: TRBD1; clone_size: .; j_call: TRBJ2-7; v_call: TRBV28; cdr3_nt: TGTGCCAGCAGTTTGTTGGACAGGGTGTACGAGCAGTACTTC; cdr3_aa: CASSLLDRVYEQYF
d_call: TRBD2; clone_size: .; j_call: TRBJ2-7; v_call: TRBV7-8; cdr3_nt: TGTGCCAGCAGCCCCTTAGCGGGGACCTACGAGCAGTACTTC; cdr3_aa: CASSPLAGTYEQYF
d_call: .; clone_size: once; j_call: TRBJ2-1; v_call: TRBV28; cdr3_nt: TGTGCCAGCAGTTTGTTCCGGGAGAGGGGCAATGAGCAGTTCTTC; cdr3_aa: CASSLFRERGNEQFF
d_call: .; clone_size: .; j_call: TRBJ1-2; v_call: TRBV6-5; cdr3_nt: TGTGCCAGCAGGAGGACTGTAGGGGGCTACACCTTC; cdr3_aa: CASRRTVGGYTF
d_call: TRBD2; clone_size: .; j_call: TRBJ2-1; v_call: TRBV27; cdr3_nt: TGTGCCAGCAGTCCTTGGACTAGCGGGAGTCCCTACAATGAGCAGTTCTTC; cdr3_aa: CASSPWTSGSPYNEQFF
d_call: .; clone_size: .; j_call: TRBJ2-1; v_call: TRBV30; cdr3_nt: TGTGCCTGGAGTAGGAGGACCGGGACCTACAATGAGCAGTTCTTC; cdr3_aa: CAWSRRTGTYNEQFF
d_call: .; clone_size: .; j_call: TRBJ2-5; v_call: TRBV5-4; cdr3_nt: TGTGCCAGCAGCTTGGTGGGAGGGGGGGAGACCCAGTACTTC; cdr3_aa: CASSLVGGGETQYF
d_call: TRBD1; clone_size: .; j_call: TRBJ2-2; v_call: TRBV15; cdr3_nt: TGTGCCACCCGACAGGGTTGGGCCGGGGAGCTGTTTTTT; cdr3_aa: CATRQGWAGELFF
d_call: .; clone_size: .; j_call: TRBJ2-1; v_call: TRBV19; cdr3_nt: TGTGCCAGTAGTATTAGCGCGACGTACAATGAGCAGTTCTTC; cdr3_aa: CASSISATYNEQFF
d_call: .; clone_size: .; j_call: TRBJ2-3; v_call: TRBV7-2; cdr3_nt: TGTGCCAGCAGCTTAGTAGTTATGACAGATACGCAGTATTTT; cdr3_aa: CASSLVVMTDTQYF
d_call: TRBD2; clone_size: .; j_call: TRBJ2-7; v_call: TRBV28; cdr3_nt: TGTGCCAGCAGCCAGGAGGGACTAGCGGGAGGGCGCGAGCAGTACTTC; cdr3_aa: CASSQEGLAGGREQYF
d_call: .; clone_size: .; j_call: TRBJ1-4; v_call: TRBV28; cdr3_nt: TGTGCCAGCAGCCCAACCGACAGGCCTGGAGTTGAAAAACTGTTTTTT; cdr3_aa: CASSPTDRPGVEKLFF